Listed below are T cell receptor beta chains from one sample, sequenced in a study of beta chain features in type 1 diabetes. Method: immunoSEQ multiplex PCR; TCRdb's copy keeps in-frame clones and lacks some. The sample has under 550,000 clones; roughly 11% are singletons. Sequencing was performed on naive CD4+ T cells from blood. The receptors were gathered from a woman in her late teens or twenties in good health. The CDR3 runs from the conserved cysteine through the conserved F or W. D genes are given only for firm matches. Size is stated for part of the rows, as once, few or many counts, or as a class when the clone is expanded.

v_gene	len	abundance	d_gene	j_gene	CDR3aa	CDR3nt
TRBV28	13	NA	NA	TRBJ2-5	CASTEGLQETQYF	TGTGCCAGCACGGAGGGACTGCAAGAGACCCAGTACTTC
TRBV7-9	19	few	TRBD2	TRBJ2-6	CASSLNRRETFSGANVLTF	TGTGCCAGCAGCTTGAATAGGCGGGAGACCTTCTCTGGGGCCAACGTCCTGACTTTC
TRBV7-9	13	NA	NA	TRBJ2-5	CASTPTGEETQYF	TGTGCCAGCACCCCGACAGGAGAAGAGACCCAGTACTTC
TRBV9	15	few	TRBD2	TRBJ2-1	CASSVVGTTNNEQFF	TGTGCCAGCAGCGTTGTCGGGACTACTAACAATGAGCAGTTCTTC
TRBV9	17	few	NA	TRBJ2-7	CASSVGNSAGAPYEQYF	TGTGCCAGCAGCGTGGGGAACTCGGCAGGGGCTCCCTACGAGCAGTACTTC
TRBV5-1	14	few	NA	TRBJ2-3	CASSLGQRTDTQYF	TGCGCCAGCAGCTTGGGACAGCGCACAGATACGCAGTATTTT
TRBV27	14	NA	NA	TRBJ2-6	CASSWGAGANVLTF	TGTGCCAGCAGTTGGGGGGCTGGGGCCAACGTCCTGACTTTC
TRBV25-1	12	few	NA	TRBJ1-2	CASRMGVYGYTF	TGTGCCAGCAGAATGGGCGTCTATGGCTACACCTTC
TRBV7-6	13	NA	NA	TRBJ2-7	CASSLGGTYEQYF	TGTGCCAGCAGCTTAGGCGGGACCTACGAGCAGTACTTC
TRBV6-5	14	few	NA	TRBJ2-6	CASSYASWANVLTF	TGTGCCAGCAGTTACGCCTCCTGGGCCAACGTCCTGACTTTC
TRBV29-1	10	few	NA	TRBJ2-4	CSVVETIQYF	TGCAGCGTTGTTGAGACCATTCAGTACTTC
TRBV7-2	15	NA	NA	TRBJ1-2	CASSLDSDWSYGYTF	TGTGCCAGCAGCTTAGATTCGGACTGGAGCTATGGCTACACCTTC
TRBV2	13	few	NA	TRBJ1-1	CASGGLLNTEAFF	TGTGCCAGCGGAGGTTTATTAAACACTGAAGCTTTCTTT
TRBV5-6	16	NA	NA	TRBJ2-1	CASSLSRWVRTGEQFF	TGTGCCAGCAGCCTTAGCAGGTGGGTCCGTACAGGGGAGCAGTTCTTC
TRBV6-5	12	few	NA	TRBJ1-2	CASSRSGSGYTF	TGTGCCAGCAGCAGATCAGGGAGTGGCTACACCTTC
TRBV7-9	15	NA	TRBD1	TRBJ2-1	CASSSRGISANEQFF	TGTGCCAGCAGCTCCAGGGGGATCTCGGCCAATGAGCAGTTCTTC
TRBV25-1	14	NA	NA	TRBJ1-4	CASSEPNGDEKLFF	TGTGCCAGCAGTGAGCCAAACGGGGATGAAAAACTGTTTTTT
TRBV5-1	14	NA	NA	TRBJ2-3	CASLRGGGTDTQYF	TGCGCCAGCCTGCGGGGAGGTGGCACAGATACGCAGTATTTT
TRBV2	14	NA	NA	TRBJ2-4	CASRGQLAKNIQYF	TGTGCCAGCAGAGGACAGCTAGCCAAAAACATTCAGTACTTC
TRBV5-6	14	NA	NA	TRBJ2-7	CASSLGIGGYEQYF	TGTGCCAGCAGCTTGGGGATAGGGGGCTACGAGCAGTACTTC
TRBV2	14	NA	NA	TRBJ1-3	CASSEASSGNTIYF	TGTGCCAGCAGTGAGGCGTCTTCCGGAAACACCATATATTTT
TRBV30	13	NA	TRBD1	TRBJ2-3	CAGTGVGTDTQYF	TGTGCTGGCACAGGGGTCGGCACAGATACGCAGTATTTT
TRBV28	11	few	NA	TRBJ1-1	CATWKVTEAFF	TGTGCCACCTGGAAGGTCACTGAAGCTTTCTTT
TRBV1	16	NA	NA	TRBJ2-2	CTSSHSGRANTGELFF	TGCACCAGCAGCCACTCAGGACGGGCGAACACCGGGGAGCTGTTTTTT
TRBV28	14	NA	NA	TRBJ2-4	CASRTGIAKNIQYF	TGTGCCAGCAGAACAGGGATAGCCAAAAACATTCAGTACTTC
TRBV15	17	NA	NA	TRBJ2-3	CATSRDRPGHSTDTQYF	TGTGCCACCAGCAGAGATCGCCCGGGTCATAGCACAGATACGCAGTATTTT
TRBV9	17	few	TRBD1	TRBJ2-5	CASSAPRTGKRKETQYF	TGTGCCAGCAGCGCCCCCAGGACAGGCAAGAGGAAAGAGACCCAGTACTTC
TRBV4-3	16	few	NA	TRBJ2-3	CASSQVLRLYTDTQYF	TGCGCCAGCAGCCAAGTGTTACGACTCTACACAGATACGCAGTATTTT
TRBV6-5	13	few	TRBD2	TRBJ2-1	CASRERGEGEQFF	TGTGCCAGCAGAGAGCGGGGAGAGGGGGAGCAGTTCTTC
TRBV4-3	14	few	NA	TRBJ2-7	CASSQSEGTYEQYF	TGCGCCAGCAGCCAATCCGAGGGGACCTACGAGCAGTACTTC
TRBV5-1	14	NA	NA	TRBJ2-1	CASHEVGSYNEQFF	TGCGCCAGCCACGAGGTGGGGTCCTACAATGAGCAGTTCTTC
TRBV4-1	15	NA	NA	TRBJ2-1	CASSQAAGRYNEQFF	TGCGCCAGCAGCCAGGCGGCGGGGAGGTACAATGAGCAGTTCTTC
TRBV5-1	14	few	TRBD1	TRBJ2-3	CASSQGALADTQYF	TGCGCCAGCAGTCAGGGGGCCCTAGCTGATACGCAGTATTTT
TRBV15	17	few	TRBD1	TRBJ2-7	CATSRERTGGSSYEQYF	TGTGCCACCAGCAGAGAGAGGACAGGGGGGAGCTCCTACGAGCAGTACTTC
TRBV7-2	15	NA	TRBD2	TRBJ2-7	CASSLVRDYPYEQYF	TGTGCCAGCAGCTTAGTTCGGGACTACCCCTACGAGCAGTACTTC
TRBV29-1	13	few	TRBD2	TRBJ2-3	CSGVRGSSDTQYF	TGCAGCGGGGTGCGCGGGAGCTCAGATACGCAGTATTTT
TRBV6-5	13	few	NA	TRBJ2-5	CASRRTFQETQYF	TGTGCCAGCAGACGGACCTTCCAAGAGACCCAGTACTTC
TRBV7-2	16	few	TRBD1	TRBJ2-5	CASSLGDRRYQETQYF	TGTGCCAGCAGCTTAGGGGACAGGAGGTACCAAGAGACCCAGTACTTC